This TCR beta chain was retrieved from a study of shared clonotypes between healthy human individuals. Whole-study context: Each donor's CD4 naive and CD4 memory cells filled three plates apiece, CD8 naive two, and CD8 memory one.

Memory CD4+ cells were the fraction left after CD45RA+ naive selection. Across several immunoSEQ plates, the genomic DNA of each subset was split evenly. Original handling: ImmunoSEQ supplied junction-only sequences lacking quality scores, so filtering was different. Only in-frame clones appear in the TCRdb table, and some are missing; sequencing was by immunoSEQ multiplex PCR. The V and J calls and clone size were taken over from that table, and D and trimming were inferred from the DNA. Of approximately 500,000 clones in the sample, 90% to 96% were seen once. This clone has only one observation. The germline V and J ends were trimmed by 5 bases and 6 bases, with 19 bases remaining between them. The CDR3 is 15 residues long. Germline assignment: CDR1 PRHDT and CDR2 FYEKMQ (reference sequence).

The TCR was taken from a woman in her twenties or thirties in good health. Sequenced material: naive CD4+ T cells sorted from blood. Documented subset: CD45RA+ positively selected. The genes are TRBV13 and TRBJ1-2; D possibly corresponds to TRBD1 (5 bases). The CDR3 reads CASSETDGGEDGYTF. The CDR3, as DNA: TGTGCCAGCAGCGAAACGGACGGGGGAGAGGATGGCTACACCTTC.